The subject of this entry is one T cell receptor (beta chain). Its antigen is not identified. The record originates from a study of cytotoxic CD8 clonotypes in ibrutinib-treated CLL. Study-wide context: Within the patient group, some 11 were relapsed/refractory and approximately 16 treatment-naive, and some 17 were IGHV unmutated. General study results and limits: The study sampled sustained-remission and progressing patients at different times. Clonality went up at the time of ibrutinib response, stayed stable in sustained remission, and later dropped back toward its baseline level at progression.

Germline CDR1 is SQVTM and CDR2 is ANQGSEA. The CDR3 consists of 16 residues. Trimming removed 2 bases from V and 4 bases from J, with 18 bases in between. The repertoire was sequenced with immunoSEQ multiplex PCR; TCRdb's copy has only in-frame clones and lacks some. The profile covers approximately 170,000 clones, with around nine tenths appearing a single time and approximately 2.9% taken by the ten largest. The sequence was collected from a human donor with chronic lymphocytic leukemia. V gene TRBV29-1 combines with J gene TRBJ2-1; tentatively, D is TRBD2 (5 bases). The starting material was PBMCs, obtained at disease progression, from a patient treated with ibrutinib. CDR3 loop: CSVERLSVRGYNEQFF. DNA of the CDR3: TGCAGCGTTGAACGACTTAGCGTACGAGGGTACAATGAGCAGTTCTTC.